This T cell receptor beta chain was captured by sequencing in a study of cytomegalovirus exposure and HLA in healthy donors. Study results and limitations: Reports showed the classifier diagnosing cytomegalovirus status with high specificity and sensitivity. A prior analysis recorded that most TCR beta V segments were productive about 90% or about 30% of the time. In a later analysis, V- and J-gene trimming of beta chains associated with a DCLRE1C missense variant, replicated independently.

Donors showed nominal health when sampled, although they likely had unrecorded immune exposures. PCR involved 60 Vbeta and 13 Jbeta primers. Profiled with immunoSEQ multiplex PCR; TCRdb holds only in-frame clones, not every one. This table holds about 100,000 clones, under 80% found once. In the case of this clone: The antigen is undetermined.

The sequenced material came from PBMCs. The clonotype originates from a man aged 40-50 years in good health and CMV-seronegative.

CDR3 DNA: TGCAGCGTTTCCCCACTTAACTATGGCTACACCTTC. Protein: CSVSPLNYGYTF. The chain recombines TRBV29-1 with TRBJ1-2, with D uncertain. This CDR3 spans 12 amino acids. Trimming left V 5 bases short and J 1 base short, with 8 bases between. Germline V gives CDR1 SQVTM, CDR2 ANQGSEA.